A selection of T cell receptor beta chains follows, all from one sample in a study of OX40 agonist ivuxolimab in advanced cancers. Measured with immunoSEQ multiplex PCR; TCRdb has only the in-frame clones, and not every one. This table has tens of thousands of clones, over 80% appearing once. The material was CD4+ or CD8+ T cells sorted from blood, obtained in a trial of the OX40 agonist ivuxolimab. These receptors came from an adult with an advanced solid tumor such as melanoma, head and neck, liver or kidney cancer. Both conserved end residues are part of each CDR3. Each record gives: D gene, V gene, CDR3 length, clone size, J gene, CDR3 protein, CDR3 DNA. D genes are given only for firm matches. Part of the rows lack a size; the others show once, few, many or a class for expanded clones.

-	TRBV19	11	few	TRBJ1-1	CASNAGFEAFF	TGTGCCAGTAACGCGGGGTTCGAAGCTTTCTTT
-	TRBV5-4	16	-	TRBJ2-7	CASSSDREGLSYEQYF	TGTGCCAGCAGCTCCGACAGGGAGGGACTATCCTACGAGCAGTACTTC
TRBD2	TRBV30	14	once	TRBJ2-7	CAWSFGGSTHEQYF	TGTGCCTGGAGTTTTGGCGGGAGTACCCACGAGCAGTACTTC
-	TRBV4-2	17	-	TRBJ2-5	CASSQARGATGSETQYF	TGTGCCAGCAGCCAAGCCAGGGGGGCCACGGGGTCTGAGACCCAGTACTTC
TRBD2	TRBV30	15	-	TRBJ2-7	CAWRKVTGGAYEQYF	TGTGCCTGGAGGAAAGTGACGGGAGGGGCCTACGAGCAGTACTTC
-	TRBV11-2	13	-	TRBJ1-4	CASSLDYRDEWFF	TGTGCCAGCAGCTTAGATTACAGGGATGAGTGGTTTTTT
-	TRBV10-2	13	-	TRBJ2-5	CASSVQPPETQYF	TGCGCCAGCAGTGTACAGCCGCCCGAGACCCAGTACTTC
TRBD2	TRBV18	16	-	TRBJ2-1	CASSEGTSGRGNEQFF	TGTGCCAGCTCGGAAGGGACTAGCGGGAGAGGCAATGAGCAGTTCTTC
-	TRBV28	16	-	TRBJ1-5	CASKRGVGRDNQPQHF	TGTGCCAGCAAGCGGGGGGTGGGTCGTGACAATCAGCCCCAGCATTTT
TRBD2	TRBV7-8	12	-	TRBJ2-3	CASSSSGLEQYF	TGTGCCAGCAGCTCTAGCGGGTTAGAGCAGTATTTT
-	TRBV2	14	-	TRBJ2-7	CASRSRQASYEQYF	TGTGCCAGCAGATCACGGCAGGCGTCCTACGAGCAGTACTTC
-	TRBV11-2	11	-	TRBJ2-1	CASSHYNEQFF	TGTGCCAGCAGCCACTACAATGAGCAGTTCTTC
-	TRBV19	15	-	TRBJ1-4	CASRGSSATNEKLFF	TGTGCCAGTAGGGGGAGTTCTGCAACTAATGAAAAACTGTTTTTT
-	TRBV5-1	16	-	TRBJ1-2	CASSVIPGTPNYGYTF	TGCGCCAGCAGCGTCATCCCCGGGACACCTAACTATGGCTACACCTTC
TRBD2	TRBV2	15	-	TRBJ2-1	CASSAGLAGRNEQFF	TGTGCCAGCAGTGCAGGACTAGCGGGACGGAATGAGCAGTTCTTC
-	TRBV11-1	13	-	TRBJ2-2	CASSRSSTGELFF	TGTGCCAGCAGCCGATCGAGCACCGGGGAGCTGTTTTTT
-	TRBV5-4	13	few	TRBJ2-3	CASSLRLGDTQYF	TGTGCCAGCAGCCTCCGGTTGGGGGATACGCAGTATTTT
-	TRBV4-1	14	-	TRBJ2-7	CASSQEIHGYEQYF	TGCGCCAGCAGCCAAGAGATTCACGGGTACGAGCAGTACTTC
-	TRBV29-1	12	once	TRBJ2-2	CSVPQGSGELFF	TGCAGCGTCCCCCAGGGTTCTGGGGAGCTGTTTTTT
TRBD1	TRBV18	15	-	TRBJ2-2	CASSTGQGNTGELFF	TGTGCCAGCTCAACGGGACAGGGGAATACCGGGGAGCTGTTTTTT
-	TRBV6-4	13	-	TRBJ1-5	CASSRQSNQPQHF	TGTGCCAGCAGTCGACAGAGCAATCAGCCCCAGCATTTT
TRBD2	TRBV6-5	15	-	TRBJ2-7	CASTPGTRGSYEQYF	TGTGCCAGCACCCCCGGGACTAGAGGTTCCTACGAGCAGTACTTC
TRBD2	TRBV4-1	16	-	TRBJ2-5	CASSTRGLAGEETQYF	TGCGCCAGCAGCACCCGGGGACTAGCGGGAGAAGAGACCCAGTACTTC
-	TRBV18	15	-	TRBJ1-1	CASSPGAAENTEAFF	TGTGCCAGCTCACCCGGGGCAGCCGAGAACACTGAAGCTTTCTTT
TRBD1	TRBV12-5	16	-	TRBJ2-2	CASGFWTGRFTGELFF	TGTGCTAGTGGTTTTTGGACAGGAAGATTCACCGGGGAGCTGTTTTTT
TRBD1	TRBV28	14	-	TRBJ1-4	CASKETGRNEKLFF	TGTGCCAGCAAGGAGACAGGGCGTAATGAAAAACTGTTTTTT
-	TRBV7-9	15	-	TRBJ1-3	CASSLGQGGGNTIYF	TGTGCCAGCAGCCTAGGGCAGGGAGGTGGAAACACCATATATTTT
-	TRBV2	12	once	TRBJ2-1	CASTAPQAEQFF	TGTGCCAGCACCGCGCCCCAGGCTGAGCAGTTCTTC
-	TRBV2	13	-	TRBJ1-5	CACRTDGNQPQHF	TGTGCCTGCAGGACAGATGGCAATCAGCCCCAGCATTTT
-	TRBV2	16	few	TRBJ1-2	CASSPLREVGGYGYTF	TGTGCCAGCAGTCCCCTTCGTGAGGTGGGAGGTTATGGCTACACCTTC
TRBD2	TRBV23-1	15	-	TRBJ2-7	CASSQGGTTDYEQYF	TGCGCCAGCAGTCAGGGGGGGACTACGGATTACGAGCAGTACTTC
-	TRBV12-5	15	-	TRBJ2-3	CASGLAEPPGDTQYF	TGTGCTAGTGGTTTAGCGGAGCCCCCGGGGGATACGCAGTATTTT
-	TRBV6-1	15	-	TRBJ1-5	CASSEFPQGNQPQHF	TGTGCCAGCAGTGAATTCCCACAAGGGAATCAGCCCCAGCATTTT
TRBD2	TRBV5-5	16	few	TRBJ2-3	CASSDLAGAPTDTQYF	TGTGCCAGCAGCGATCTAGCGGGAGCCCCCACAGATACGCAGTATTTT
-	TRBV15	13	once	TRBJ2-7	CATSTDSTYEQYF	TGTGCCACCAGCACCGACAGTACCTACGAGCAGTACTTC
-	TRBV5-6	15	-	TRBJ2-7	CASSLARQVSYEQYF	TGTGCCAGCAGCTTGGCCCGCCAGGTCTCCTACGAGCAGTACTTC
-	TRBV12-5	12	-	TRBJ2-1	CASSGAYNEQFF	TGTGCTAGTTCAGGGGCCTACAATGAGCAGTTCTTC
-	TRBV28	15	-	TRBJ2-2	CASSLGRSSAGELFF	TGTGCCAGCAGTTTAGGGCGGAGTAGCGCCGGGGAGCTGTTTTTT
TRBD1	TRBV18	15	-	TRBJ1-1	CASSAGQGGGTEAFF	TGTGCCAGCTCAGCCGGACAGGGGGGCGGAACTGAAGCTTTCTTT
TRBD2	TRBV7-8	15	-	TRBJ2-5	CASSFPSGAQETQYF	TGTGCCAGCAGCTTTCCTAGCGGGGCACAAGAGACCCAGTACTTC
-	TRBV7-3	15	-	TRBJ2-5	CASSLTGGDAETQYF	TGTGCCAGCAGCTTAACGGGCGGGGACGCAGAGACCCAGTACTTC
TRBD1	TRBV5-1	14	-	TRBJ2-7	CASSAPGTAYEQYF	TGCGCCAGCAGCGCCCCTGGGACAGCCTACGAGCAGTACTTC
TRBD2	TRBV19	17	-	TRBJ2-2	CASSIVGLALNTGELFF	TGTGCCAGTAGTATAGTGGGACTAGCGCTGAACACCGGGGAGCTGTTTTTT
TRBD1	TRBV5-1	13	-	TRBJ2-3	CASGTGREDTQYF	TGCGCCAGCGGGACAGGGAGGGAAGATACGCAGTATTTT
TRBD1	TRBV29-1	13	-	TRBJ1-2	CSVPRQGVDGYTF	TGCAGCGTACCTAGACAGGGGGTGGATGGCTACACCTTC
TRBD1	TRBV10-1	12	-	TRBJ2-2	CASSTGAGELFF	TGCGCCAGCAGTACAGGGGCCGGGGAGCTGTTTTTT
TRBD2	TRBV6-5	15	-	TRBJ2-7	CASRMGLAGSYEQYF	TGTGCCAGCAGAATGGGACTAGCGGGTTCCTACGAGCAGTACTTC
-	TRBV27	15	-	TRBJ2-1	CASTQGRNSYNEQFF	TGTGCCAGCACCCAAGGCCGTAACTCCTACAATGAGCAGTTCTTC